These 17 T cell receptor beta chains originate from one sample sequenced in a study of blood T cell repertoires in COVID-19. The data were produced by immunoSEQ multiplex PCR, yet TCRdb's version contains in-frame clones alone and is incomplete. The sample lists hundreds of thousands of clones, about 85% occurring once. The sequenced sample was peripheral blood. The source is a woman in her 50s who had recovered from COVID-19.

The rearrangement links TRBV27 to TRBJ2-5, with D maybe TRBD2 (7 bases). This CDR3 spans 16 amino acids. V was cut by 6 bases and J by 1 base, with 18 bases left in between. CDR1 and CDR2 from the germline V gene are MNHEY and SMNVEV (reference sequence). In DNA, the CDR3 is TGTGCCAGCAGCCTAGTTGGGGGGGGCCCCCAAGAGACCCAGTACTTC. This codes for CASSLVGGGPQETQYF.

This chain links TRBV2 with TRBJ1-6; 7 nucleotides match TRBD1. Trimming took 4 bases from V and 10 from J; bases not matched to a gene: 10. Germline lookup yields CDR1 SNHLY and CDR2 FYNNEI. The CDR3 sequence is 15 residues long. DNA for the CDR3: TGTGCCAGCAGTGGGGAAGGGGGCCGAGAATCACCCCTCCACTTT. Translation: CASSGEGGRESPLHF.

This clone was detected a few times. This chain connects TRBV6-5 to TRBJ1-4, with a weak D call TRBD1 (6 bases). CDR1 is MNHEY, CDR2 SVGAGI, per germline. The CDR3 extends over 14 amino acids. Trimming left V 7 bases short and J 7 bases short, with 16 bases between. DNA of the CDR3: TGTGCCAGCAAGCTGGACAGAGTGGTTGAAAAACTGTTTTTT. Translating gives CASKLDRVVEKLFF.

The V gene is TRBV7-9, the J gene TRBJ2-2; D is possibly TRBD2 (5 bases). The V and J ends lost 7 bases and 3 bases respectively, with 9 bases between them. The germline V gene has CDR1 SEHNR and CDR2 FQNEAQ (reference sequence). This CDR3 is 13 amino acids long. The CDR3 is CASTRGDTGELFF. CDR3 nucleotides: TGTGCCAGCACTCGGGGAGACACCGGGGAGCTGTTTTTT.

The chain couples TRBV28 to TRBJ1-5, with 9 positions matching TRBD1. V was clipped by 6 bases and J by 0 bases; unmatched bases: 9. The CDR3 is 17 amino acids. The germline V gene has CDR1 MDHEN and CDR2 SYDVKM. The CDR3 loop is CASRPLTGGNSNQPQHF. DNA of the CDR3: TGTGCCAGCAGGCCGTTAACAGGGGGCAATAGCAATCAGCCCCAGCATTTT.

V and J are TRBV23-1 and TRBJ1-2; possible D gene TRBD1, 6 bases. TRBV23-1 is recorded as an ORF, its role being uncertain. The germline V and J ends were trimmed by 0 bases and 5 bases, with 10 bases remaining between them. This CDR3 region has 14 residues. The CDR3 DNA reads TGCGCCAGCAGTCAATCCGGGACAATATATGGCTACACCTTC. This codes for CASSQSGTIYGYTF.

This clone came up a few times. The V gene is TRBV4-3, the J gene TRBJ1-3, with D possibly matching TRBD1 (6 bases). V lost 4 bases and J lost 4, with 14 bases in between. The germline V gene has CDR1 LGHNA and CDR2 YSLEER. The CDR3 covers 15 residues. The CDR3 coding sequence is TGCGCCAGCAGCCCCGGGGGGGCGCAAGGAAACACCATATATTTT. Translating it yields CASSPGGAQGNTIYF.

V and J are TRBV7-2 and TRBJ1-5, with a weak D call TRBD1 (6 bases). This CDR3 spans 14 amino acids. Germline CDR1 is SGHTA and CDR2 is FQGNSA. Trimming took off 5 bases at V and 5 bases at J, with 13 bases between the two ends. The DNA for the CDR3 is TGTGCCAGCAGCCTGCCAGGGGTAGATCAGCCCCAGCATTTT. Translated, it gives CASSLPGVDQPQHF.

The chain has TRBV6-6 and TRBJ2-4, with 7 positions matching TRBD1. The germline V gene encodes CDR1 MNHNY and CDR2 SVGAGI (reference sequence). Trimming removed 5 bases from V and 2 bases from J; junction bases left unmatched: 6. This CDR3 has 15 amino acids. The CDR3 nucleotides are TGTGCCAGCAGTGGAAGACAGGGCTCCAAAAACATTCAGTACTTC. It encodes CASSGRQGSKNIQYF.

The chain recombines TRBV15 with TRBJ2-2; D is undetermined. This CDR3 has 13 amino acids. The germline gives CDR1 LNHNV, CDR2 YYDKDF (reference sequence). V was pared by 6 bases and J by 3 bases, with 8 bases between. CDR3 DNA sequence: TGTGCCACCAGTCAGGTCGACACCGGGGAGCTGTTTTTT. Translated: CATSQVDTGELFF. The entire variable domain, with the rest obtained from reference TRBV15 and TRBJ2-2, is as follows: DAMVIQNPRYQVTQFGKPVTLSCSQTLNHNVMYWYQQKSSQAPKLLFHYYDKDFNNEADTPDNFQSRRPNTSFCFLDIRSPGLGDTAMYLCATSQVDTGELFFGEGSRLTVL.

This CDR3 reads CASSLRQGSSLGNEQFF. The CDR3 nucleotides are TGTGCCAGCAGCTTACGACAGGGGTCTTCCCTGGGGAATGAGCAGTTCTTC. The rearrangement links TRBV11-3 to TRBJ2-1; TRBD1 matches 8 bases. Germline loops: CDR1 SGHNT, CDR2 YENEEA. The CDR3 runs to 17 residues. With 2 bases clipped from V and 7 bases from J, the junction kept 13 bases outside the gene matches.

The gene calls are TRBV20-1 and TRBJ2-5, with TRBD1 as a possible D gene (5 bases). Germline V gene data show CDR1 as DFQATT and CDR2 as SNEGSKA (reference sequence). Trimming pared 7 bases from V and 4 bases from J, leaving 10 bases between. The CDR3 spans 11 residues. For the CDR3, the DNA is TGCAGTGTCCGACAGTTAGAGACCCAGTACTTC. It codes for CSVRQLETQYF.

The chain uses TRBV19 and TRBJ1-1; tentatively, D is TRBD1 (5 bases). The V end was cut by 4 bases, the J end by 2 bases, with 20 bases between. The CDR3 is 17 residues long. The germline CDR1 and CDR2 sequences are LNHDA and SQIVND (reference sequence). As DNA, the CDR3 is TGTGCCAGTAGTAGCGGGGGGAACCGCGCGGCCAACACTGAAGCTTTCTTT. As protein: CASSSGGNRAANTEAFF.

The rearrangement links TRBV5-4 to TRBJ2-2; 13 nucleotides align to TRBD2. With 0 bases clipped from V and 7 bases from J, the junction kept 3 bases outside the gene matches. The germline CDR1 and CDR2 sequences are SGHNT and YYREEE (reference sequence). There are 16 residues in the CDR3. CDR3 residues: CASSLGTSGRDGELFF. The CDR3, as DNA: TGTGCCAGCAGCTTGGGGACTAGCGGGAGAGACGGGGAGCTGTTTTTT.

The chain links TRBV4-1 to TRBJ2-1; 12 bases agree with TRBD1. J was trimmed by 8 bases and V by 2 bases; bases with no gene match: 7. The CDR3 contains 16 residues. Germline lookup yields CDR1 MGHRA and CDR2 YSYEKL. As DNA, the CDR3 is TGCGCCAGCAGCCAACGACCGGGACAGGGGGCCGATGAGCAGTTCTTC. Translated: CASSQRPGQGADEQFF.

The J gene is TRBJ2-7, the V gene TRBV7-9; 7 nucleotides agree with TRBD1. The CDR3 totals 16 residues. Trimming at V came to 1 base and at J to 3 bases, leaving 9 bases not matched to a gene. Germline CDR1 is SEHNR and CDR2 is FQNEAQ (reference sequence). CDR3 residues: CASSLVVGGFYYEQYF. The CDR3 bases are TGTGCCAGCAGCTTAGTCGTAGGGGGCTTCTACTACGAGCAGTACTTC.

This chain joins TRBV7-9 and TRBJ1-1; D perhaps matches TRBD1 (5 bases). Germline V lookup: CDR1 SEHNR, CDR2 FQNEAQ (reference sequence). Trimming shortened V by 5 bases and J by 2 bases, and 21 bases separated the two germline ends. The CDR3 consists of 17 residues. The DNA of the CDR3 is TGTGCCAGCAGCCTACCCACCGGAACAGGTATTAACACTGAAGCTTTCTTT. It translates to CASSLPTGTGINTEAFF.